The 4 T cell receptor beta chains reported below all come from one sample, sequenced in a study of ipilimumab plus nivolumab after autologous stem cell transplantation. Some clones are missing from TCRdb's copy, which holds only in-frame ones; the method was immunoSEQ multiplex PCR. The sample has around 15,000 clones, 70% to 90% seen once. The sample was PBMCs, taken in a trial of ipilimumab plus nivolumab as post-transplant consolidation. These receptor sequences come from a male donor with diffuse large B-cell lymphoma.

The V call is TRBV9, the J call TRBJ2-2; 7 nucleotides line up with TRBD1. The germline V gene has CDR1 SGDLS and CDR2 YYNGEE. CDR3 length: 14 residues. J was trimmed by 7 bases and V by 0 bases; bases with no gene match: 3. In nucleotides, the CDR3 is TGTGCCAGCAGCGTAGAGGGGGCGGTCGGGGAGCTGTTTTTT. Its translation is CASSVEGAVGELFF.

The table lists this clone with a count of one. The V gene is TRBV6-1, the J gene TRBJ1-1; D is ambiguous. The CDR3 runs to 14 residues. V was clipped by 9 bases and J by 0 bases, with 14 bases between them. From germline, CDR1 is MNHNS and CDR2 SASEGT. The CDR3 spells CASLGVDMNTEAFF. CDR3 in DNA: TGTGCCAGTTTGGGCGTAGATATGAACACTGAAGCTTTCTTT.

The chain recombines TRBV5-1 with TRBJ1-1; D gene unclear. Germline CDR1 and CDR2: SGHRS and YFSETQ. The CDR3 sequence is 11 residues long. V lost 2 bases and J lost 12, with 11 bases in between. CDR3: CASSFGVVTFF. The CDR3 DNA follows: TGCGCCAGCAGCTTCGGGGTAGTGACTTTCTTT. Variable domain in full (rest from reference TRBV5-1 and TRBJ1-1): KAGVTQTPRYLIKTRGQQVTLSCSPISGHRSVSWYQQTPGQGLQFLFEYFSETQRNKGNFPGRFSGRQFSNSRSEMNVSTLELGDSALYLCASSFGVVTFFGQGTRLTVV.

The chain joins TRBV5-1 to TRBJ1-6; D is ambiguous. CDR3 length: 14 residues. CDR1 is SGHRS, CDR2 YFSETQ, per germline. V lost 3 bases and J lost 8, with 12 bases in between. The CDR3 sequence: CASSSMIDDSPLHF. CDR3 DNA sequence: TGCGCCAGCAGCTCAATGATTGATGATTCACCCCTCCACTTT.